The 29 T cell receptor beta chains presented below share a single source sample, sequenced in a study of Ad26.COV2.S vaccination and SARS-CoV-2 variants. Using immunoSEQ multiplex PCR, the repertoire was profiled, and TCRdb retains in-frame clones only, with some absent. The sample has roughly 240,000 clones, 88% seen once. Treatment specified: about 20 received Ad26.COV2.S at low or high dose, single or two shots; 5 received placebo; per-sample allocation not given. The samples date from day 63 after the first vaccine or placebo injection. Sequences were derived from peripheral blood, sampled in a trial of Ad26.COV2.S vaccine versus placebo. These receptors all come from a person between 18 and 65 years old who received the Ad26.COV2.S COVID-19 vaccine or a placebo.

The table lists this clone with a count of one. The chain combines TRBV18 with TRBJ1-5, with D maybe TRBD1 (5 bases). Germline V gene data show CDR1 as KGHSH and CDR2 as LQKENI. Trimming stripped 6 bases from V and 2 bases from J, with 17 bases between. The CDR3 sequence is 16 residues long. CDR3 protein: CASSLLGKGGNQPQHF. The CDR3 DNA reads TGTGCCAGCTCCCTCCTGGGGAAAGGGGGCAATCAGCCCCAGCATTTT.

This clone was counted a single time. The chain couples TRBV28 to TRBJ2-7; TRBD2 agrees at 8 bases. Germline CDR1 MDHEN, CDR2 SYDVKM. The CDR3 totals 13 residues. J was trimmed by 4 bases and V by 7 bases; bases with no gene match: 6. For the CDR3, the DNA is TGTGCCAGCAAGGGCGGGGGGCTGTACGAGCAGTACTTC. It codes for CASKGGGLYEQYF.

The V gene is TRBV28, the J gene TRBJ2-7; 11 nucleotides line up with TRBD1. The CDR3 is 16 residues long. CDR1 and CDR2 from the germline V gene are MDHEN and SYDVKM. After removal of 3 bases from V and 4 bases from J, the junction contained 8 bases not matched to a gene. The CDR3 DNA follows: TGTGCCAGCAGTTTCCGAGGACAGGGGGCGGGTTACGAGCAGTACTTC. It specifies CASSFRGQGAGYEQYF.

The genes are TRBV11-3 and TRBJ1-6; the D gene is possibly TRBD1 (5 bases). CDR1 and CDR2 from the germline V gene are SGHNT and YENEEA. CDR3 length: 16 residues. Deletions cut 5 bases from V and 8 bases from J, with 19 bases between. In nucleotides, the CDR3 is TGTGCCAGCAGCCCCTCCGGGGCTATAGTGGATTCACCCCTCCACTTT. Translating gives CASSPSGAIVDSPLHF.

About this clone: Other DNA sequences in this sample translate to the same CDR3. The CDR3 nucleotides are TGTGCCAGCTCACCTGACAGGGGGGGGACTGAAGCTTTCTTT. Residues: CASSPDRGGTEAFF. The chain uses TRBV18 and TRBJ1-1; 9 positions match TRBD1. Looked up from germline, CDR1 is KGHSH and CDR2 is LQKENI. This CDR3 spans 14 amino acids. J was trimmed by 5 bases and V by 3 bases; bases with no gene match: 4. Full variable domain (rest looked up from reference TRBV18 and TRBJ1-1): NAGVMQNPRHLVRRRGQEARLRCSPMKGHSHVYWYRQLPEEGLKFMVYLQKENIIDESGMPKERFSAEFPKEGPSILRIQQVVRGDSAAYFCASSPDRGGTEAFFGQGTRLTVV.

The chain links TRBV7-9 to TRBJ2-3; D tentatively fits TRBD1 or TRBD2 (6 bases each). Per the germline V gene, CDR1 is SEHNR and CDR2 is FQNEAQ (reference sequence). V lost 8 bases, J lost 5 bases, and 17 bases lay in between. The CDR3 is 14 amino acids. The DNA for the CDR3 is TGTGCCAGCGAAGGGGGGTCTTGGAAAGATACGCAGTATTTT. It translates to CASEGGSWKDTQYF.

The rearrangement links TRBV7-6 to TRBJ1-6, with D tentatively TRBD1 (5 bases). Germline V gene sequence: CDR1 SGHVS, CDR2 FNYEAQ. V was cut by 6 bases and J by 7 bases, with 13 bases left in between. CDR3 length equals 14 residues. The CDR3 sequence: CASRTQGENSPLHF. CDR3 in DNA: TGTGCCAGCAGAACCCAGGGTGAAAATTCACCCCTCCACTTT.

The V and J genes are TRBV19 and TRBJ1-1, with D possibly being TRBD1 (5 bases). V gave up 6 bases and J gave up 1 base, with 12 bases separating them. Per germline, CDR1 LNHDA and CDR2 SQIVND (reference sequence). The CDR3 has 14 residues. CDR3 loop: CASRETEKNTEAFF. The CDR3 DNA is TGTGCCAGTAGAGAGACAGAAAAGAACACTGAAGCTTTCTTT. Full variable domain (remainder filled in from reference TRBV19 and TRBJ1-1): DGGITQSPKYLFRKEGQNVTLSCEQNLNHDAMYWYRQDPGQGLRLIYYSQIVNDFQKGDIAEGYSVSREKKESFPLTVTSAQKNPTAFYLCASRETEKNTEAFFGQGTRLTVV.

The rearrangement links TRBV3-1 (or the pseudogene TRBV3-2) to TRBJ1-2, with 8 positions matching TRBD1. From germline, CDR1 is LGHDT and CDR2 YNNKEL (reference sequence). V gave up 2 bases and J gave up 4 bases; unmatched junction bases: 6. This CDR3 is built from 15 residues. The CDR3 DNA is TGTGCCAGCAGCCAATATCAGGGGGCAGGCTATGGCTACACCTTC. Amino acids: CASSQYQGAGYGYTF.

V usage is TRBV11-1 and J usage is TRBJ2-3; a possible D gene is TRBD2 (5 bases). This CDR3 contains 16 residues. Between the trimmed V and J ends, which lost 1 base and 0 bases, there was a span of 11 bases. Germline-derived CDR1 and CDR2 are SGHAT and FQDESV (reference sequence). The CDR3 protein is CASSLVSRGSTDTQYF. The CDR3 bases are TGTGCCAGCAGCTTAGTCTCTCGGGGTAGCACAGATACGCAGTATTTT.

This clone was found a few times. V usage is TRBV7-2 and J usage is TRBJ1-5; D may be TRBD1 (6 bases). The CDR3 totals 14 residues. V was cut by 5 bases and J by 4 bases, with 12 bases left in between. Germline V gives CDR1 SGHTA, CDR2 FQGNSA. The CDR3 loop reads CASSQPQGNQPQHF. In DNA form, the CDR3 reads TGTGCCAGCAGCCAACCGCAGGGGAATCAGCCCCAGCATTTT.

The chain links TRBV7-3 to TRBJ1-1, with a weak D call TRBD1 (5 bases). The V end was cut by 2 bases, the J end by 5 bases, with 12 bases between. CDR1 and CDR2 (germline): SGHTA, FQGTGA. The CDR3 has 14 residues. The CDR3 region is CASSLLGGRTEAFF. Here the CDR3 DNA reads TGTGCCAGCAGCTTACTGGGGGGTCGGACTGAAGCTTTCTTT.

This chain joins TRBV19 and TRBJ2-7; D gene unclear. V lost 7 bases and J lost 5, with 12 bases in between. The CDR3 runs to 12 residues. Germline CDR1 is LNHDA and CDR2 is SQIVND (reference sequence). The CDR3 is CASKGPFDEQYF. In DNA form, the CDR3 reads TGTGCCAGTAAAGGACCCTTCGACGAGCAGTACTTC.

This chain links TRBV21-1 with TRBJ2-7; the table's D call of TRBD1 was not tested on the DNA. TRBV21-1 is listed as a pseudogene. CDR3 length: 18 residues. The CDR3 sequence is CASSKRSAGRGHSYEQYF. As DNA, the CDR3 is TGTGCCAGCAGCAAACGGTCTGCCGGCAGGGGGCACTCCTACGAGCAGTACTTC.

The chain uses TRBV4-1 and TRBJ2-7, with 7 nucleotides matching TRBD1. The CDR3 consists of 15 residues. Unmatched junction bases numbered 4, after V lost 0 bases and J lost 2 bases. Germline assignment: CDR1 MGHRA and CDR2 YSYEKL. Here the CDR3 reads CASSQDRGQTYEQYF. DNA for the CDR3: TGCGCCAGCAGCCAAGATCGGGGACAGACCTACGAGCAGTACTTC.

The genes are TRBV20-1 and TRBJ1-2; 11 bases line up with TRBD1. With 3 bases clipped from V and 4 bases from J, the junction kept 4 bases outside the gene matches. The CDR3 has 14 residues. The germline CDR1 and CDR2 sequences are DFQATT and SNEGSKA (reference sequence). The CDR3 DNA reads TGCAGTGCTAGTGGGGACAGGGGGGGCTATGGCTACACCTTC. Translating gives CSASGDRGGYGYTF.

The chain uses TRBV5-1 and TRBJ1-6; no clear D gene. This CDR3 contains 14 residues. Germline lookup yields CDR1 SGHRS and CDR2 YFSETQ. Trimming shortened V by 4 bases and J by 5 bases, and 10 bases separated the two germline ends. This CDR3 reads CASSPRTDNSPLHF. CDR3 DNA: TGCGCCAGCAGCCCACGGACGGATAATTCACCCCTCCACTTT.

J is TRBJ2-2 and V is TRBV6-2 or TRBV6-3; no firm D call. The germline CDR1 and CDR2 sequences are MNHEY and SVGEGT. V shed 2 bases and J shed 0 bases, with 10 bases lying between them. The CDR3 length is 16 residues. The CDR3 DNA reads as TGTGCCAGCAGTTACGCGTCCCTAACGAACACCGGGGAGCTGTTTTTT. Translated: CASSYASLTNTGELFF.

This sequence joins TRBV9 and TRBJ2-1; weak D call: TRBD2 (6 bases). The CDR3 contains 15 residues. V shed 4 bases and J shed 9 bases, with 20 bases lying between them. The germline V gene has CDR1 SGDLS and CDR2 YYNGEE. The CDR3 coding sequence is TGTGCCAGCAGCTTCCGCCGGGACTTCCCAAGTGAGCAGTTCTTC. Encoded protein: CASSFRRDFPSEQFF.

The chain uses TRBV7-3 and TRBJ1-2; the D is unclear. V lost 3 bases to trimming and J lost 2 bases, with 7 bases between them. The CDR3 is 13 residues long. Germline loops: CDR1 SGHTA, CDR2 FQGTGA. The CDR3 loop is CASSFGGNYGYTF. In DNA form, the CDR3 reads TGTGCCAGCAGCTTTGGAGGGAACTATGGCTACACCTTC.

The gene calls are TRBV24-1 and TRBJ2-1, with 9 bases identical to TRBD1. This CDR3 comprises 15 residues. CDR1 is KGHDR, CDR2 SFDVKD, per germline. J gave up 8 bases and V 1 base, and 5 bases lay outside the gene matches. The CDR3 reads CATSDLDRGMDEQFF. The CDR3 DNA reads as TGTGCCACCAGTGATTTAGACAGGGGGATGGATGAGCAGTTCTTC.

The chain couples TRBV2 to TRBJ2-2; D not resolved. Germline CDR1 is SNHLY and CDR2 is FYNNEI. This CDR3 comprises 13 residues. Trimming stripped 9 bases from V and 1 base from J, with 9 bases between. DNA for the CDR3: TGTGCCAGTTCGACTGGGAACACCGGGGAGCTGTTTTTT. Translated: CASSTGNTGELFF.

This chain uses TRBV28 with TRBJ1-5, with 11 positions matching TRBD1. This CDR3 comprises 15 residues. Germline V gives CDR1 MDHEN, CDR2 SYDVKM. V shed 5 bases and J 7 bases; nucleotides not matched to a gene: 7. CDR3 loop: CASSTFGQGAQPQHF. CDR3 nucleotides: TGTGCCAGCAGTACGTTCGGACAGGGGGCCCAGCCCCAGCATTTT.

CDR3 in amino acids: CASSLVGLAGTSGETQYF. The CDR3 DNA sequence: TGTGCCAGCAGCTTAGTCGGACTAGCGGGGACCTCCGGCGAGACCCAGTACTTC. J is TRBJ2-5 and V is TRBV7-2; 12 bases are shared with TRBD2. The CDR3 runs to 18 residues. Per germline, CDR1 SGHTA and CDR2 FQGNSA. V shed 1 base and J 5 bases; nucleotides not matched to a gene: 11.

The chain uses TRBV9 and TRBJ2-7; 12 bases fit TRBD2. V shed 4 bases, J shed 7 bases, and the junction held 9 bases outside the gene matches. The CDR3 has 15 residues. The germline gives CDR1 SGDLS, CDR2 YYNGEE. The CDR3 DNA follows: TGTGCCAGCAGCCCTCGACTAGCGGGAGCTCAAGAGCAGTACTTC. Translation gives CASSPRLAGAQEQYF. Together with reference TRBV9 and TRBJ2-7, the CDR3 gives the full variable domain: DSGVTQTPKHLITATGQRVTLRCSPRSGDLSVYWYQQSLDQGLQFLIQYYNGEERAKGNILERFSAQQFPDLHSELNLSSLELGDSALYFCASSPRLAGAQEQYFGPGTRLTVT.

The rearrangement joins TRBV25-1 to TRBJ2-1; D perhaps matches TRBD1 (5 bases). Germline V gene sequence: CDR1 MGHDK, CDR2 SYGVNS. The CDR3 is 15 amino acids. Deletions cut 6 bases from V and 1 base from J, with 13 bases between. The CDR3: CASRTPGNSYNEQFF. The CDR3 DNA is TGTGCCAGCAGAACCCCAGGGAATTCCTACAATGAGCAGTTCTTC.

The chain recombines TRBV27 with TRBJ1-1; 7 positions match TRBD1. The CDR3 runs to 14 residues. Trimming cost V 7 bases and J 6 bases; bases outside gene matches: 11. CDR1 and CDR2 (germline): MNHEY, SMNVEV (reference sequence). CDR3 in DNA: TGTGCCAGCACCTCGGGACAGCTGGGGTCTGAAGCTTTCTTT. Amino acids: CASTSGQLGSEAFF.

The chain is built from TRBV6-2 or TRBV6-3 and TRBJ2-1, with D hard to call. Germline V gene lookup returns CDR1 MNHEY and CDR2 SVGEGT. Trimming left V 6 bases short and J 3 bases short, with 15 bases between. CDR3 length equals 15 residues. This CDR3 is CASSRPPGHYNEQFF. CDR3 in DNA: TGTGCCAGCAGCAGACCGCCGGGCCACTACAATGAGCAGTTCTTC.

This chain links TRBV7-9 with TRBJ2-6, with D perhaps given as TRBD1 or TRBD2 (5 bases each). There are 15 residues in the CDR3. The germline V gene encodes CDR1 SEHNR and CDR2 FQNEAQ (reference sequence). The germline V and J ends were trimmed by 11 bases and 0 bases, with 14 bases remaining between them. This chain's CDR3 is CAGWGPSSGANVLTF. As DNA, the CDR3 is TGTGCCGGATGGGGACCCAGCTCTGGGGCCAACGTCCTGACTTTC.